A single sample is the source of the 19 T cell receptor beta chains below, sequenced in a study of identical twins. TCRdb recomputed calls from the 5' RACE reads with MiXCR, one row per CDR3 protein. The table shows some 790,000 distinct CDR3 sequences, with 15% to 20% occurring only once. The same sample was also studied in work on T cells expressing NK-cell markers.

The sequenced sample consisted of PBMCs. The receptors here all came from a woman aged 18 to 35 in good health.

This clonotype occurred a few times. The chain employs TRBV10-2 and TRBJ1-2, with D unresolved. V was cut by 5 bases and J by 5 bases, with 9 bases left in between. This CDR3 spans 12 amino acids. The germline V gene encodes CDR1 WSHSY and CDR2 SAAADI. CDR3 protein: CASSPESYGYTF. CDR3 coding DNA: TGCGCCAGCAGTCCAGAAAGTTATGGCTACACCTTC.

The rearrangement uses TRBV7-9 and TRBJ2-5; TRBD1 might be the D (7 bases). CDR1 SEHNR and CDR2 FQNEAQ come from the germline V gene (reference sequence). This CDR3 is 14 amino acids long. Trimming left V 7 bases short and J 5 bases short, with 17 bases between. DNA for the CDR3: TGTGCCAGCACCCTTATTTCAGGGGGGGAGACCCAGTACTTC. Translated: CASTLISGGETQYF.

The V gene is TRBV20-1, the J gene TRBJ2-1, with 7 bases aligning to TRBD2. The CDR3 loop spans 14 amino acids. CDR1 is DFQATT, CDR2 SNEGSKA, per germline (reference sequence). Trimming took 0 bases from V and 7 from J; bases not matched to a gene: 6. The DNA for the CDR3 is TGCAGTGCTAGAGAGATGGCGGGAGTGAATGAGCAGTTCTTC. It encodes CSAREMAGVNEQFF.

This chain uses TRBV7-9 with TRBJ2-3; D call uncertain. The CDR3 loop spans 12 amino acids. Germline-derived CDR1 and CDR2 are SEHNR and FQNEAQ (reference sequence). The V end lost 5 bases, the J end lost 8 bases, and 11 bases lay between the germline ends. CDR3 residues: CASSNSKGTQYF. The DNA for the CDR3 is TGTGCCAGCAGCAATTCGAAGGGTACGCAGTATTTT.

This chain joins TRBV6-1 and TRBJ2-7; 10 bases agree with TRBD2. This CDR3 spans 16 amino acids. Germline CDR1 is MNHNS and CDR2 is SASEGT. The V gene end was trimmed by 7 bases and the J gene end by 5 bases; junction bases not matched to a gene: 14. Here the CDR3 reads CASTHTSGRGIHEQYF. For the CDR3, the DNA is TGTGCCAGCACCCATACCAGCGGGAGGGGTATACACGAGCAGTACTTC.

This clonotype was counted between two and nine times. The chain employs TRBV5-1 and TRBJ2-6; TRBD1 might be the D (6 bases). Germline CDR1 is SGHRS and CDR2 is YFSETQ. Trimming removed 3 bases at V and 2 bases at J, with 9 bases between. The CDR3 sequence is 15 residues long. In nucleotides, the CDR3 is TGCGCCAGCAGCTACCCAGGGGCTGGGGCCAACGTCCTGACTTTC. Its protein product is CASSYPGAGANVLTF.

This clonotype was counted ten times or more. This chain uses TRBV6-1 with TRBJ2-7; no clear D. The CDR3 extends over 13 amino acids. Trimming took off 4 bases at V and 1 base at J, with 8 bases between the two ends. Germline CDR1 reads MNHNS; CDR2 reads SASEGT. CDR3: CASSGTDSYEQYF. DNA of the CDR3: TGTGCCAGCAGTGGGACGGATTCCTACGAGCAGTACTTC.

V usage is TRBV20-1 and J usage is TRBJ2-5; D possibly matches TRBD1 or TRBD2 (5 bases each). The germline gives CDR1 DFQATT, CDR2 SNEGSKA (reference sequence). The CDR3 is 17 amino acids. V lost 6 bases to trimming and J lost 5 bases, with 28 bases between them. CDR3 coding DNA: TGCAGTGCCACAGGCCGGACTTCAGGAGAGGATTGGGAGACCCAGTACTTC. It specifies CSATGRTSGEDWETQYF.

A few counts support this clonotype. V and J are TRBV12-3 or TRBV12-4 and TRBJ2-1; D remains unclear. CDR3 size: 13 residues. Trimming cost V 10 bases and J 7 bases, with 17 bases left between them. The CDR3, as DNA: TGTGCCATCCGCTTGGGCCCCCTTAATGAGCAGTTCTTC. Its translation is CAIRLGPLNEQFF.

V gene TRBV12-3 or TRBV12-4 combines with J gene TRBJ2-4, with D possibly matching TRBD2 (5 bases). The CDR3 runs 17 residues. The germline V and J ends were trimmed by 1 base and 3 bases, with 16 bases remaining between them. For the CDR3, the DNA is TGTGCCAGCAGTTTAGTTCCCCTCACTAGAGGCAAAAACATTCAGTACTTC. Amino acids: CASSLVPLTRGKNIQYF.

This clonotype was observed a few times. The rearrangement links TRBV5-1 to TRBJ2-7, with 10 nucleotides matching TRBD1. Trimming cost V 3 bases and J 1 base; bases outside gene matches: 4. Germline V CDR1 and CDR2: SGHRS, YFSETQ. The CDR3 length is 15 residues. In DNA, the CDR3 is TGCGCCAGCAGCTGGGGACAGGGGTTGTCCTACGAGCAGTACTTC. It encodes CASSWGQGLSYEQYF.

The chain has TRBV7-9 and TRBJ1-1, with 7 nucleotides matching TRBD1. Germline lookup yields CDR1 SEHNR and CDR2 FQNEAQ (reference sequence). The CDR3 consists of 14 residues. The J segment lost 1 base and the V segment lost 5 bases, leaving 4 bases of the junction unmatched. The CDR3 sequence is CASSLWTGNTEAFF. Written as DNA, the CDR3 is TGTGCCAGCAGCCTATGGACAGGGAACACTGAAGCTTTCTTT.

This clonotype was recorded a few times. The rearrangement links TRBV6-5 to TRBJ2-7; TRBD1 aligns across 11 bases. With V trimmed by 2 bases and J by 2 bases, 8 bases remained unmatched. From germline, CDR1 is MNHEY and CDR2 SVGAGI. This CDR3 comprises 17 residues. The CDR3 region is CASSYGGTGGPPYEQYF. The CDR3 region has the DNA TGTGCCAGCAGTTACGGCGGGACAGGGGGACCTCCCTACGAGCAGTACTTC.

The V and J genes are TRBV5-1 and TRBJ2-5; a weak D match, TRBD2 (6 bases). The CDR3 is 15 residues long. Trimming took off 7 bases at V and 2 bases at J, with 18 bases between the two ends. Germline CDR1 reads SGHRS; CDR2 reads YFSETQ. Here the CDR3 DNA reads TGCGCCAGCCAGAAAGCCGGACTAAAGCAAGAGACCCAGTACTTC. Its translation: CASQKAGLKQETQYF.

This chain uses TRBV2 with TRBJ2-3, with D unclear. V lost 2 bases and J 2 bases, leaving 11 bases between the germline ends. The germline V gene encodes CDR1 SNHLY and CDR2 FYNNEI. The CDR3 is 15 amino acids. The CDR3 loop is CASSEFGKTTDTQYF. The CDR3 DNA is TGTGCCAGCAGTGAATTTGGTAAAACCACAGATACGCAGTATTTT. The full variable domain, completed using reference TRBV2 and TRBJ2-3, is EPEVTQTPSHQVTQMGQEVILRCVPISNHLYFYWYRQILGQKVEFLVSFYNNEISEKSEIFDDQFSVERPDGSNFTLKIRSTKLEDSAMYFCASSEFGKTTDTQYFGPGTRLTVL.

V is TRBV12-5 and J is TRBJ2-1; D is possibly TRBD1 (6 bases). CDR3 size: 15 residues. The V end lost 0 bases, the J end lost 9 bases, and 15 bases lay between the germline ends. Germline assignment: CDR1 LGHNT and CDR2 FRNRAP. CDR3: CASGLVLGARGEQFF. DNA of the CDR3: TGTGCTAGTGGTTTGGTACTGGGGGCACGGGGTGAGCAGTTCTTC.

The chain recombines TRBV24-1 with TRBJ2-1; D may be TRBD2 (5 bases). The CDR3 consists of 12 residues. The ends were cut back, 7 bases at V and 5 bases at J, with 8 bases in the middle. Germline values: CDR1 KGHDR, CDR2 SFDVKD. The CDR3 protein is CATRSSHNEQFF. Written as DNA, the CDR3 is TGTGCCACCAGATCTAGCCACAATGAGCAGTTCTTC.

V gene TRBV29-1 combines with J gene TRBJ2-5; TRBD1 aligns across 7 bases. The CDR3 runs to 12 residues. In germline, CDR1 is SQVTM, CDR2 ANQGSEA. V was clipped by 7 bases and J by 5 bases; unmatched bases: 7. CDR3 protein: CSADTGEETQYF. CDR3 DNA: TGCAGCGCCGATACAGGGGAGGAGACCCAGTACTTC.

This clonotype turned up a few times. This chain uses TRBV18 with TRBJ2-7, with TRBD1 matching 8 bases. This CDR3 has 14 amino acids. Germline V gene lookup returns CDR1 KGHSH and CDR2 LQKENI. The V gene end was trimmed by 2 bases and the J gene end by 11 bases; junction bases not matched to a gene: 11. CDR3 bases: TGTGCCAGCTCACCAGACACTCGGACAGGGACGGAGTACTTC. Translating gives CASSPDTRTGTEYF.